A selection of T cell receptor beta chains follows, all from one sample in a study of T cell changes during pregnancy in multiple sclerosis. Using immunoSEQ multiplex PCR, the repertoire was profiled, and TCRdb retains in-frame clones only, with some absent. This sample has 35,000 to 45,000 clones, with about 90% found just once. Sample: CD4+ T cells from peripheral blood mononuclear cells, taken before pregnancy. The receptors originated from a female donor with multiple sclerosis, enrolled in a pregnancy study. CDR3s include the opening cysteine and the closing phenylalanine or tryptophan. Fields, in order: V gene, J gene, CDR3 protein.

TRBV7-6	TRBJ2-3	CASSLELAVTDTQYF
TRBV7-2	TRBJ1-2	CASSFGTAYGYTF
TRBV5-4	TRBJ1-2	CASRKANGRYYGYTF
TRBV6-5	TRBJ1-2	CASSTGRGILSGYTF
TRBV5-1	TRBJ2-2	CASSPVAGSNTGELFF
TRBV29-1	TRBJ1-1	CSVGRGGTEAFF
TRBV6-5	TRBJ1-1	CASRPRSFHTEAFF
TRBV6-6	TRBJ1-3	CASSFGVPSGNTIYF
TRBV5-5	TRBJ2-5	CASSLAGVETQYF
TRBV7-9	TRBJ1-2	CASSPTGDSGGYTF
TRBV12-5	TRBJ2-1	CASGLVPNAARTYNEQFF
TRBV15	TRBJ2-2	CATSRVDRNTGELFF
TRBV27	TRBJ2-2	CASSFPAGELFF
TRBV19	TRBJ2-1	CASSIARGASYNEQFF
TRBV5-1	-	CASSWGGLSSYEQYF
TRBV5-1	TRBJ2-1	CASSPSQGAGNEQFF
TRBV1	TRBJ2-5	CTSSPRKSSGGRFNQETQYF
TRBV6-6	TRBJ1-6	CASSFSSGTGGSPLHF
TRBV7-6	TRBJ1-5	CASSRGQGDQPQHF
TRBV19	TRBJ2-6	CASKPGFSGANVLTF
TRBV14	TRBJ1-4	CASSQDSYNEKLFF
TRBV2	TRBJ2-5	CASSESRTMQETQYF
TRBV9	TRBJ2-1	CASSGPGVSNEQFF
TRBV11-2	TRBJ1-1	CASSLAWGRATEAFF
TRBV27	TRBJ1-5	CASSLQYRSGNQPQHF
TRBV7-2	TRBJ1-3	CASSWGSGNTIYF
TRBV29-1	TRBJ1-2	CSAGVGYGYTF
TRBV7-9	TRBJ2-7	CASSFSRGAGTYEQYF
TRBV5-6	TRBJ2-3	CASSPPPQGRVTDTQYF
TRBV19	TRBJ2-1	CASSRPQGALHNEQFF
TRBV7-6	TRBJ2-2	CASSLGAIPPGELFF
TRBV9	TRBJ1-1	CASSVGAGWTEAFF
TRBV15	TRBJ1-4	CATLERLPNEKLFF